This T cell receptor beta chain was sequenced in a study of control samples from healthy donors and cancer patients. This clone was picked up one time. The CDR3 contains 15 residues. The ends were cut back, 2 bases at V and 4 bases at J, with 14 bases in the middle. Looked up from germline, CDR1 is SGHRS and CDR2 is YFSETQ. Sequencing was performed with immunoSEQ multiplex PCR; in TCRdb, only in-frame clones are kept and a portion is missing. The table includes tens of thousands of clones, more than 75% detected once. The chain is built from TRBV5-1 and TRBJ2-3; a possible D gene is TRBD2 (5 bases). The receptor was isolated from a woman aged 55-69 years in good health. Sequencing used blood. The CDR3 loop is CASSLGSGYADTQYF. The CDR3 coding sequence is TGCGCCAGCAGCTTAGGTTCGGGGTACGCAGATACGCAGTATTTT.